This TCR beta chain appears in the sequencing data of a study of OX40 agonist ivuxolimab in advanced cancers. On the study more broadly: Patients undergoing dose escalation presented with hepatocellular carcinoma, melanoma, renal cell or head and neck cancer.

Here immunoSEQ multiplex PCR was the method, and the copy in TCRdb shows in-frame clones only, minus some. Of more than 80,000 clones listed, around nine tenths were seen once; the top ten hold about 1.3%. Regarding this clone: Antigen: not known.

Study findings and constraints: The authors did not determine the antigen specificity of the expanded peripheral T cells. Dosing at 0.1 to 3.0 mg/kg was accompanied by clonal expansion of CD4+ and CD8+ blood T cells by week 6.

Blood got drawn at baseline, again on cycle 4 day 1, and then on cycle 7 day 1. The receptor was derived from an adult with an advanced solid tumor such as melanoma, head and neck, liver or kidney cancer. The input for sequencing was CD4+ or CD8+ T cells sorted from blood, taken in a trial of the OX40 agonist ivuxolimab.

Written as DNA, the CDR3 is TGTGCCTGGAGTTCAAGTTATAGGGGCAACACTGAAGCTTTCTTT. Amino acid sequence: CAWSSSYRGNTEAFF. This chain joins TRBV30 and TRBJ1-1; perhaps TRBD1 as D (5 bases). The V end was cut by 2 bases, the J end by 2 bases, with 15 bases between. Germline V gene lookup returns CDR1 GTSNPN and CDR2 SVGIG (reference sequence). The length of the CDR3 is 15 residues. Based on the CDR3 plus reference TRBV30 and TRBJ1-1, the full variable domain is SQTIHQWPATLVQPVGSPLSLECTVEGTSNPNLYWYRQAAGRGLQLLFYSVGIGQISSEVPQNLSASRPQDRQFILSSKKLLLSDSGFYLCAWSSSYRGNTEAFFGQGTRLTVV.